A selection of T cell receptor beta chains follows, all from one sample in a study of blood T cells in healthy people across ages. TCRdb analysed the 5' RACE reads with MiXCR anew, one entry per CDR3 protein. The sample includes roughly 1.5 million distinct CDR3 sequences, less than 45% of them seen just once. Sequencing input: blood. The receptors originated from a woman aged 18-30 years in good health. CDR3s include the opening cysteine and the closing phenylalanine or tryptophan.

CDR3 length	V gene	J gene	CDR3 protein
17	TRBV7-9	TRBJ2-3	CASFPPGRLQLTDTQYF
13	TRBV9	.	CASSPRAYNEQYF
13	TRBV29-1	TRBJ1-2	CSVRDGEGYGYTF
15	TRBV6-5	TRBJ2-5	CASRRDRANQETQYF
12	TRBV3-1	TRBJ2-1	CASSQLTREPFF
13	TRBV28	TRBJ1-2	CASSPDRGSGYTF
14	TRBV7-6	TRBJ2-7	CASSLSDHSYEQYF
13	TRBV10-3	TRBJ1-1	CAISVQGTTEAFF
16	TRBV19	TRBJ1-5	CASSNAVTPWSQPQHF
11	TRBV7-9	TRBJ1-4	CASTGQGKLFF